These T cell receptor beta chains were read from a single sample in a study of technical replicates of blood from a few donors. Clones were read by immunoSEQ multiplex PCR, and TCRdb kept only the in-frame ones, dropping some. The data show approximately 78,000 clones, about 95% seen once. The sample consisted of T cells isolated from PBMCs. The receptor set was obtained from a human donor in good health. Both conserved end residues are part of each CDR3. The D gene is left open where the match is weak. Clone size, where shown, is once, few, many, or a class for clones that have expanded.

TRBJ1-1	NA	TRBV7-9	TRBD1	CASSPDPGQGGHEAFF	TGTGCCAGCAGCCCCGACCCGGGACAGGGAGGTCATGAAGCTTTCTTT
TRBJ1-5	once	TRBV19	NA	CASSITRAGYQPQHF	TGTGCCAGTAGTATTACAAGGGCAGGGTATCAGCCCCAGCATTTT
TRBJ1-6	NA	TRBV25-1	NA	CASSDREGSPLHF	TGTGCCAGCAGTGATAGAGAGGGTTCACCCCTCCACTTT
TRBJ1-2	NA	TRBV29-1	NA	CSVEGGGHIMNYGYTF	TGCAGCGTTGAAGGCGGGGGCCACATAATGAACTATGGCTACACCTTC
TRBJ1-6	few	TRBV7-9	TRBD1	CASSLLLNKGQSNSPLHF	TGTGCCAGCAGCTTGTTATTAAATAAGGGACAGAGTAATTCACCCCTCCACTTT
TRBJ1-2	NA	TRBV20-1	NA	CSADNLYGYTF	TGCAGTGCCGACAACCTCTATGGCTACACCTTC
TRBJ2-3	once	TRBV19	NA	CASSISGAFTDTQYF	TGTGCCAGTAGTATATCTGGGGCTTTCACAGATACGCAGTATTTT
TRBJ2-1	NA	TRBV11-2	TRBD2	CASSPQRGADLYNEQFF	TGTGCCAGCAGCCCTCAGCGGGGGGCAGATCTATACAATGAGCAGTTCTTC
TRBJ2-7	NA	TRBV5-1	TRBD1	CASSVGQSYEQYF	TGCGCCAGCAGCGTGGGACAGAGCTACGAGCAGTACTTC
TRBJ2-2	NA	TRBV7-9	TRBD2	CAAGATGELFF	TGTGCTGCGGGAGCCACCGGGGAGCTGTTTTTT
TRBJ1-3	NA	TRBV28	NA	CATRTSGESGNTIYF	TGTGCCACCAGGACAAGCGGGGAGTCTGGAAACACCATATATTTT
TRBJ1-1	NA	TRBV5-1	TRBD1	CASSPLTGDDEAFF	TGCGCCAGCAGCCCCTTGACAGGGGATGACGAAGCTTTCTTT
TRBJ2-3	NA	TRBV2	TRBD2	CASSVRASGRTDTQYF	TGTGCCAGCAGTGTAAGGGCTAGCGGGAGGACAGATACGCAGTATTTT
TRBJ1-1	few	TRBV14	NA	CASSQDAGNTEAFF	TGTGCCAGCAGCCAAGACGCCGGGAACACTGAAGCTTTCTTT
TRBJ2-2	NA	TRBV7-9	NA	CASSLAVSSNTGELFF	TGTGCCAGCAGCTTAGCCGTGTCCTCGAACACCGGGGAGCTGTTTTTT
TRBJ2-7	NA	TRBV7-2	NA	CASSATGSGEQYF	TGTGCCAGCAGCGCGACAGGCTCGGGCGAGCAGTACTTC
TRBJ2-7	NA	TRBV27	NA	CASSLSMRVRRNEQYF	TGTGCCAGCAGTTTATCTATGAGGGTGCGGCGGAACGAGCAGTACTTC
TRBJ2-1	NA	TRBV5-6	TRBD1	CASSPDMGQDYNEQFF	TGTGCCAGCAGCCCTGACATGGGACAGGACTACAATGAGCAGTTCTTC
TRBJ2-7	NA	TRBV7-2	TRBD1	CASSFPGDRGPNYEQYF	TGTGCCAGCAGCTTCCCCGGGGACAGGGGACCCAACTACGAGCAGTACTTC
TRBJ2-7	NA	TRBV7-9	TRBD2	CASRAGGSSYEQYF	TGTGCCAGCAGGGCGGGGGGGAGCTCCTACGAGCAGTACTTC
TRBJ1-2	once	TRBV27	TRBD1	CASSSLTGASWDNYGYTF	TGTGCCAGCAGTTCGCTGACAGGGGCCTCGTGGGATAACTATGGCTACACCTTC
TRBJ1-3	NA	TRBV11-3	TRBD1	CASSPRRTGGSGGSGNTIYF	TGTGCCAGCAGCCCGCGACGGACAGGAGGGAGTGGAGGCTCTGGAAACACCATATATTTT
TRBJ2-7	NA	TRBV29-1	TRBD1	CSVKSTGGSYEQYF	TGCAGCGTTAAAAGCACAGGGGGGTCCTACGAGCAGTACTTC
TRBJ1-1	NA	TRBV2	TRBD1	CASSEPSNRGPWGNTEAFF	TGTGCCAGCAGTGAGCCTTCCAACAGGGGGCCATGGGGGAACACTGAAGCTTTCTTT
TRBJ1-2	NA	TRBV7-3	TRBD1	CASSLGTAYGYTF	TGTGCCAGCAGCTTGGGGACAGCCTATGGCTACACCTTC
TRBJ1-1	NA	TRBV5-1	TRBD1	CASSLDRGQTEAFF	TGCGCCAGCAGCTTGGATAGGGGGCAGACTGAAGCTTTCTTT
TRBJ2-5	NA	TRBV28	TRBD2	CASSLSPLAGGEQETQYF	TGTGCCAGCAGTTTATCCCCGCTAGCGGGGGGCGAGCAAGAGACCCAGTACTTC
TRBJ1-1	NA	TRBV5-5	NA	CASSSSGASTEAFF	TGTGCCAGCAGCTCTTCAGGGGCTAGCACTGAAGCTTTCTTT
TRBJ1-5	once	TRBV15	TRBD1	CATRQGGLQNYNQPQHF	TGTGCCACCAGACAGGGGGGGCTCCAAAATTACAATCAGCCCCAGCATTTT
TRBJ2-7	NA	TRBV18	TRBD1	CASSPGTGNEQYF	TGTGCCAGCTCACCAGGGACAGGGAACGAGCAGTACTTC
TRBJ2-1	NA	TRBV2	NA	CASSERGSGLGSNEQFF	TGTGCCAGCAGTGAAAGGGGGAGCGGACTGGGGTCCAATGAGCAGTTCTTC
TRBJ2-1	NA	TRBV10-1	NA	CASTDEQFF	TGCGCCAGTACAGATGAGCAGTTCTTC
TRBJ2-1	once	TRBV6-4	NA	CASSALRGSSYNEQFF	TGTGCCAGCAGTGCCCTCCGCGGCAGCTCCTACAATGAGCAGTTCTTC
TRBJ2-2	NA	TRBV19	NA	CASSIGEAGELFF	TGTGCCAGTAGTATAGGGGAGGCCGGGGAGCTGTTTTTT
TRBJ2-7	NA	TRBV18	NA	CASSPGTPQTYEQYF	TGTGCCAGCTCTCCCGGGACACCTCAGACCTACGAGCAGTACTTC
TRBJ1-1	NA	TRBV14	TRBD1	CASSLQGARDFF	TGTGCCAGCAGCCTACAGGGGGCGAGGGATTTCTTT
TRBJ2-5	NA	TRBV11-3	NA	CASSHTQGQETQYF	TGTGCCAGCAGCCACACACAGGGACAAGAGACCCAGTACTTC
TRBJ1-6	NA	TRBV7-3	NA	CASSLLSSYNSPLHF	TGTGCCAGCAGCCTTCTTAGCTCCTATAATTCACCCCTCCACTTT
TRBJ2-3	NA	TRBV27	NA	CASSRGDRSTDTQYF	TGTGCCAGCAGTCGGGGGGACAGGAGCACAGATACGCAGTATTTT
TRBJ2-1	NA	TRBV9	TRBD2	CASSPTGGGLQFNEQFF	TGTGCCAGCAGCCCCACCGGGGGGGGACTACAGTTCAATGAGCAGTTCTTC
TRBJ2-5	NA	TRBV6-4	TRBD1	CASSATGTGKTQYF	TGTGCCAGCAGTGCGACAGGGACCGGGAAGACCCAGTACTTC